The next 3 T cell receptor beta chains were all read from a single sample in a study of T cells in lung cancer brain metastases. Data came from immunoSEQ multiplex PCR; TCRdb stores just in-frame clones and leaves some out. The data show 3,900 or so clones, around 90% seen once. Sample: tumor tissue from the primary lung tumor. The receptors shown here come from a man between 60 and 70 years old with non-small cell lung cancer.

The rearrangement links TRBV6-5 to TRBJ2-3, with D unclear. V was shortened by 6 bases and J by 2 bases, with 6 bases between the two germline ends. Germline values: CDR1 MNHEY, CDR2 SVGAGI. The CDR3 loop spans 12 amino acids. The CDR3, as DNA: TGTGCCAGCAGAGAGACCACAGATACGCAGTATTTT. This translates into CASRETTDTQYF.

The genes are TRBV5-6 and TRBJ1-3; 9 bases fit TRBD1. CDR1 and CDR2 (germline): SGHDT, YYEEEE. The CDR3 sequence is 16 residues long. The ends lost 6 bases at V and 4 bases at J; junction bases unmatched: 11. In DNA, the CDR3 is TGTGCCAGCACCCTCGGGACAGGGAGCCCCGGAAACACCATATATTTT. Its protein is CASTLGTGSPGNTIYF.

The rearrangement links TRBV5-1 to TRBJ2-7, with 8 bases matching TRBD1. The CDR3 has 14 residues. Trimming took 4 bases from V and 3 from J; bases not matched to a gene: 6. Germline CDR1 SGHRS, CDR2 YFSETQ. The DNA of the CDR3 is TGCGCCAGCAGCCAAAGGACAGGGAGCTACGAGCAGTACTTC. Protein sequence: CASSQRTGSYEQYF.